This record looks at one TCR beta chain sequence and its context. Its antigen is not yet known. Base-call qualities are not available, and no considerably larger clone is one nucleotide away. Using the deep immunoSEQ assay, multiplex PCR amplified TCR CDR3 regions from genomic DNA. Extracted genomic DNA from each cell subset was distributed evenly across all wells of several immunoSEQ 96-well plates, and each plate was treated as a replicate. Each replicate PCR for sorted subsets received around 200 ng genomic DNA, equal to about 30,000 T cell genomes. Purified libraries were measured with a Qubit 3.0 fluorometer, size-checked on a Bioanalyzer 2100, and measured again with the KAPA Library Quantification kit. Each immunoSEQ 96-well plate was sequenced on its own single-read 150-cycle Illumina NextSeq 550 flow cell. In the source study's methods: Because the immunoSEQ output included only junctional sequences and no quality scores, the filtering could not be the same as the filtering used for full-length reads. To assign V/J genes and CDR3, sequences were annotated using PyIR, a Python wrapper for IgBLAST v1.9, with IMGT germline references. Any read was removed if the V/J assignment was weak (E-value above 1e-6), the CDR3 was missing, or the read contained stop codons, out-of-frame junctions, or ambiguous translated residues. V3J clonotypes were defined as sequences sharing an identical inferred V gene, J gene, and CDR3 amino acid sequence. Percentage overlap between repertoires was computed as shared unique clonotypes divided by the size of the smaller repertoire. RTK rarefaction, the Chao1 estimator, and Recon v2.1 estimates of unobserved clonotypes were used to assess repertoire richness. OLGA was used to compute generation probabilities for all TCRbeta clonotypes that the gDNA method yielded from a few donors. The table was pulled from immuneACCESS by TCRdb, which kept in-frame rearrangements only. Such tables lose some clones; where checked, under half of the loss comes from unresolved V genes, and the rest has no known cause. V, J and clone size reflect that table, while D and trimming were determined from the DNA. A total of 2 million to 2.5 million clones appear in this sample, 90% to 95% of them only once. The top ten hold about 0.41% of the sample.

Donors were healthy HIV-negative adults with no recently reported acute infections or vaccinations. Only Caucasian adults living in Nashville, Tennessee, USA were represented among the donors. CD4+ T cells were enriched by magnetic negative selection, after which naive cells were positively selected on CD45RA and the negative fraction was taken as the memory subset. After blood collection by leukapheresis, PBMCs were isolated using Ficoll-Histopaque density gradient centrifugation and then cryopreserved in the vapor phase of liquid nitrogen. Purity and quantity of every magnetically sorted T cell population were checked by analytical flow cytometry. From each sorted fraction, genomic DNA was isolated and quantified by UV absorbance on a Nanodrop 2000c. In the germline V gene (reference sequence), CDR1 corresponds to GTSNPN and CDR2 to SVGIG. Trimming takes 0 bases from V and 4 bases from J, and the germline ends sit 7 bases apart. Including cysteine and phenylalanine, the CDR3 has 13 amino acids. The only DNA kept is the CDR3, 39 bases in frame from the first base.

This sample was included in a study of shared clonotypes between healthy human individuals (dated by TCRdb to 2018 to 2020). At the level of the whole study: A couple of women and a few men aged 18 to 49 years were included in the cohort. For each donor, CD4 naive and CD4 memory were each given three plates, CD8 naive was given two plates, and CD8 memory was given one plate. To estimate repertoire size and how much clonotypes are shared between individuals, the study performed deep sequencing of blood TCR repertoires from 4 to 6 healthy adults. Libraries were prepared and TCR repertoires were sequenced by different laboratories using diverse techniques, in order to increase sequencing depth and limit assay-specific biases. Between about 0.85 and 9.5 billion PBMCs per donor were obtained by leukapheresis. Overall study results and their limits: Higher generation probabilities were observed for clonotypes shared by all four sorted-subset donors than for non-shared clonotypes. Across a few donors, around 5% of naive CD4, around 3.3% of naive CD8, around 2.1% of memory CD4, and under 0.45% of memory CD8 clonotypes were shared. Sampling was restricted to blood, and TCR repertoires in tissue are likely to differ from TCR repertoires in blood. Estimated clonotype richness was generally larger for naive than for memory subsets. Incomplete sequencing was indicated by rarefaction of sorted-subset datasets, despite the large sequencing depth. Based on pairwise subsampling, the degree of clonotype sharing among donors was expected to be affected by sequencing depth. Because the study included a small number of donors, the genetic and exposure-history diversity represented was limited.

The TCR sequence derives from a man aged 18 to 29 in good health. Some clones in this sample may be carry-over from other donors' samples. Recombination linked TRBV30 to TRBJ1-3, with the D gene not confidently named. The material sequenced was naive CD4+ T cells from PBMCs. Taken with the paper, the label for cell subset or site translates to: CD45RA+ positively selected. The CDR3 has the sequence CAWSVEPGNTIYF. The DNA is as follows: TGTGCCTGGAGTGTAGAGCCGGGAAACACCATATATTTT.